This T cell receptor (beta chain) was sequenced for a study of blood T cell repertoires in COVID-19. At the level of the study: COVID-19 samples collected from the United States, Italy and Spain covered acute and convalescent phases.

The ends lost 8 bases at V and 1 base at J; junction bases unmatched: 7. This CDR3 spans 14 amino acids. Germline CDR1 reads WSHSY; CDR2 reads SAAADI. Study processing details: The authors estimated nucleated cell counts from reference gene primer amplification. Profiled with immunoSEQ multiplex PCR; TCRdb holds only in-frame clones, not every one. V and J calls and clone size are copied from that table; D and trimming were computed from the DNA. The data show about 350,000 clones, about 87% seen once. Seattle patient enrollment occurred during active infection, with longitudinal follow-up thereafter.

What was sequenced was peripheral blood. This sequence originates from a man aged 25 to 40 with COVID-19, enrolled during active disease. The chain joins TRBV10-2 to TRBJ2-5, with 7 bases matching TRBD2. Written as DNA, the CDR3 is TGCGCCAGCCGCAAACTAGCGTCCCAAGAGACCCAGTACTTC. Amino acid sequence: CASRKLASQETQYF.